This is a list of T cell receptor beta chains from one sample in a study of beta chain features in type 1 diabetes. Sequencing was performed with immunoSEQ multiplex PCR; in TCRdb, only in-frame clones are kept and a portion is missing. This sample has hundreds of thousands of clones, with around 15% found just once. The sequenced sample was naive CD4+ T cells from blood. All receptors come from a man aged 18 to 30 with type 1 diabetes. CDR3s include the opening cysteine and the closing phenylalanine or tryptophan. A D gene is named only where the DNA matches it firmly. Clone size is shown for a subset of rows, as once, few, many or a class of expanded clone.

>TRBJ2-1|few|TRBD2|TRBV7-2
TGTGCCAGCAGCTTAGGGACTAGCGTTAATGAGCAGTTCTTC
CASSLGTSVNEQFF
>TRBJ1-5|few|-|TRBV14
TGTGCCAGCAACTCGGTAGGGGTCAATCAGCCCCAGCATTTT
CASNSVGVNQPQHF
>TRBJ1-1|few|-|TRBV27
TGTGCCAGCACCTTAGGAGGGTCCACTGAAGCTTTCTTT
CASTLGGSTEAFF
>TRBJ1-6|few|TRBD1|TRBV10-1
TGCGCCAGCAGTTCAACTACAGGGGATTCACCCCTCCACTTT
CASSSTTGDSPLHF
>TRBJ2-5|few|TRBD2|TRBV4-2
TGTGCCAGCAGCCAAGCCCTAGCGGGGGGGCCCCAAGAGACCCAGTACTTC
CASSQALAGGPQETQYF
>TRBJ1-6|-|TRBD1|TRBV9
TGTGCCAGCAGTGCAGGGGGCAATAGACCCCTCCACTTT
CASSAGGNRPLHF
>TRBJ2-7|-|TRBD1|TRBV5-1
TGCGCCAGCAGCTTGGAGGGACAGGGCACCTACGAGCAGTACTTC
CASSLEGQGTYEQYF
>TRBJ2-3|-|-|TRBV27
TGTGCCAGTAGCCCATCTTCTAGCACAGATACGCAGTATTTT
CASSPSSSTDTQYF
>TRBJ2-5|-|-|TRBV13
TGTGCCAGCAGCCCGGGACACGGAGAGACCCAGTACTTC
CASSPGHGETQYF
>TRBJ1-4|-|-|TRBV27
TGTGCCAGCAGTTTACACGGTGCAAGGGAAAAACTGTTTTTT
CASSLHGAREKLFF
>TRBJ2-5|-|TRBD1|TRBV27
TGTGCCAGCAGTCGTTGGACAGGGAAACAAGAGACCCAGTACTTC
CASSRWTGKQETQYF
>TRBJ2-1|few|-|TRBV5-6
TGTGCCAGCAGCTGGCGCACAGGGCTATCCTACAATGAGCAGTTCTTC
CASSWRTGLSYNEQFF
>TRBJ1-4|-|TRBD1|TRBV5-4
TGTGCCAGCAGCTGGACAGGAGTCGAAAAACTGTTTTTT
CASSWTGVEKLFF
>TRBJ1-5|few|-|TRBV10-3
TGTGCCATCAGTGATGGGGGCTCGGATCAGCCCCAGCATTTT
CAISDGGSDQPQHF
>TRBJ2-7|-|TRBD2|TRBV4-1
TGCGCCAGCAGCCAAGAATCCATACACGGGACTAGCGGGGTAGGGTCCTACGAGCAGTACTTC
CASSQESIHGTSGVGSYEQYF
>TRBJ1-5|-|-|TRBV4-1
TGCGCCAGCAGCCAAGCCGGAGGTCAGCCCCAGCATTTT
CASSQAGGQPQHF
>TRBJ2-1|few|TRBD2|TRBV4-1
TGCGCCAGCAGCCAGAGGACTAGCGGGGATTACAATGAGCAGTTCTTC
CASSQRTSGDYNEQFF
>TRBJ2-3|-|-|TRBV5-1
TGCGCCAGCAGCTTGGCCGGTGGAAGGGCCGATACGCAGTATTTT
CASSLAGGRADTQYF
>TRBJ2-7|few|TRBD1|TRBV7-7
TGTGCCAGCAGCCTATCACAGGGGCCCTCCTACGAGCAGTACTTC
CASSLSQGPSYEQYF
>TRBJ2-5|-|-|TRBV29-1
TGCAGCGTTGCAGGCACCTCACAAGAGACCCAGTACTTC
CSVAGTSQETQYF
>TRBJ1-4|few|-|TRBV14
TGTGCCAGCAGCCGGTCCTTTAATGAAAAACTGTTTTTT
CASSRSFNEKLFF
>TRBJ2-7|-|-|TRBV5-4
TGTGCCAGCAGCTGGGATTTCTACGAGCAGTACTTC
CASSWDFYEQYF
>TRBJ2-3|-|-|TRBV6-6
TGTGCCAGCAGGCGGACAGAGAGCACAGATACGCAGTATTTT
CASRRTESTDTQYF
>TRBJ2-2|-|TRBD2|TRBV6-6
TGTGCCAGCAGTCAAACTAGCGGGGGCCTTGGCGGGGAGCTGTTTTTT
CASSQTSGGLGGELFF
>TRBJ2-5|few|TRBD1|TRBV5-4
TGTGCCACCGGGTGGGACAGGGGAGAGACCCAGTACTTC
CATGWDRGETQYF
>TRBJ1-3|few|-|TRBV2
TGTGCCACGGAAAGGGGGGACGGAAACACCATATATTTT
CATERGDGNTIYF
>TRBJ1-2|few|-|TRBV10-3
TGTGCCATCAGTGAGCGAACAGGGTCTTACTATGGCTACACCTTC
CAISERTGSYYGYTF
>TRBJ1-1|-|-|TRBV4-1
TGCGCCAGCAGCCAAAAAGGGGGGATTGTGAACACTGAAGCTTTCTTT
CASSQKGGIVNTEAFF
>TRBJ2-1|-|TRBD2|TRBV27
TGTGCCAGCAGTTTATCGGGCGGGACTAACGCCTACAATGAGCAGTTCTTC
CASSLSGGTNAYNEQFF
>TRBJ2-1|-|TRBD2|TRBV19
TGTGCCGCAGGTAGCGGGGGGTATTCCTACAATGAGCAGTTCTTC
CAAGSGGYSYNEQFF
>TRBJ2-3|-|-|TRBV28
TGTGCCAGCAGCGACTGGGGCCAGGGCACAGATACGCAGTATTTT
CASSDWGQGTDTQYF
>TRBJ1-1|-|-|TRBV10-3
TGTGCCATCAGTGAGTTCGATGGGGTTGGGACTGAAGCTTTCTTT
CAISEFDGVGTEAFF
>TRBJ2-5|-|TRBD1|TRBV7-7
TGTGCCAGCAGCTTAGCGACAGGGGGGTCCTCTTGGGAGACCCAGTACTTC
CASSLATGGSSWETQYF
>TRBJ1-2|-|-|TRBV5-6
TGTGCCAGCAGCTCCTACAGCTCTAACTATGGCTACACCTTC
CASSSYSSNYGYTF
>TRBJ2-1|-|-|TRBV19
TGTGCCAGCCGTTTTTTGAGCACAGATGAGCAGTTCTTC
CASRFLSTDEQFF
>TRBJ1-4|-|-|TRBV20-1
TGCAGTGCTCTGAATGAAAAACTGTTTTTT
CSALNEKLFF
>TRBJ2-1|-|TRBD2|TRBV2
TGTGCCAGCAGTGAAGTGGCGGTAGGAGAACTAGCGGGGGGCCAGGGGCAGTTCTTC
CASSEVAVGELAGGQGQFF
>TRBJ2-7|-|-|TRBV30
TGTGCCTGGAGTGTGGGGGGCTCGGCAAACGAGCAGTACTTC
CAWSVGGSANEQYF
>TRBJ2-7|few|TRBD1|TRBV27
TGTGCCAGCAGCGATAGGACAGGGGGCTACGAGCAGTACTTC
CASSDRTGGYEQYF
>TRBJ2-7|-|-|TRBV6-5
TGTGCCAGCAGTTACGAGTCAGCGATTACCTACGAGCAGTACTTC
CASSYESAITYEQYF